The T cell receptor (beta chain) described here comes from a study of cytomegalovirus exposure and HLA in healthy donors. Clones were sequenced by immunoSEQ multiplex PCR, and TCRdb holds only the in-frame ones, with some missing. This table holds approximately 120,000 clones, 89% found once. The CDR3 sequence is 15 residues long. The sequenced sample consisted of PBMCs. The TCR was taken from a woman younger than 30 in good health and CMV-seronegative. V and J are TRBV21-1 and TRBJ2-7; TRBD2, the table's D call, was not compared with the DNA. TRBV21-1 is an annotated pseudogene. CDR3 amino acids: CASSARSGRAYEQYF. The CDR3, as DNA: TGTGCCAGCAGCGCTCGTAGCGGGAGAGCGTACGAGCAGTACTTC.